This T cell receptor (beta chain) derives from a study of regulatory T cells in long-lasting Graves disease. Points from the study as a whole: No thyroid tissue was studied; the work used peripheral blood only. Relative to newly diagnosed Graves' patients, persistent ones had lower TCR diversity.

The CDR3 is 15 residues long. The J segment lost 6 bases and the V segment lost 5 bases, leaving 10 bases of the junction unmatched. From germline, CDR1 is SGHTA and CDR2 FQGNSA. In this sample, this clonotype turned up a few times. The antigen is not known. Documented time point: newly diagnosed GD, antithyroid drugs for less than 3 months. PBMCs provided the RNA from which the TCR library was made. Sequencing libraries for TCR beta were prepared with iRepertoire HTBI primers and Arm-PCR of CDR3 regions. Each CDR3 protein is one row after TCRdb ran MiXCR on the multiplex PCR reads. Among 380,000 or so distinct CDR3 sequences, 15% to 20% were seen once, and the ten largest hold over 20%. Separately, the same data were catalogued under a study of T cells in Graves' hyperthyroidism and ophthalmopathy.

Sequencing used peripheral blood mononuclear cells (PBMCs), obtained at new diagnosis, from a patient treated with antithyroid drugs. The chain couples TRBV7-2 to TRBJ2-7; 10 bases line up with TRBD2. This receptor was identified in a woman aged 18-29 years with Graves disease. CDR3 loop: CASSEMGLATAEQYF. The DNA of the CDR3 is TGTGCCAGCAGCGAGATGGGACTAGCGACTGCCGAGCAGTACTTC.